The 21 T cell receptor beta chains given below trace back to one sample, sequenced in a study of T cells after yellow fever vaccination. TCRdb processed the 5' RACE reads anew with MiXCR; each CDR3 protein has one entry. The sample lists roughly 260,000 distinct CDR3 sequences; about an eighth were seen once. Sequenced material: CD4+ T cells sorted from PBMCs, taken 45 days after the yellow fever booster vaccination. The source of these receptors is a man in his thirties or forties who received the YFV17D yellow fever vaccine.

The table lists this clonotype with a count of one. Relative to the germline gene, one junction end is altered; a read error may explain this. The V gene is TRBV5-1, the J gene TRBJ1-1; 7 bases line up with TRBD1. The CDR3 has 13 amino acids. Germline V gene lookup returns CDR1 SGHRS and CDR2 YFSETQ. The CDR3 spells CASSAQGNTKAFF. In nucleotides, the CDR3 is TGCGCCAGCAGCGCACAGGGGAACACTAAAGCTTTCTTT.

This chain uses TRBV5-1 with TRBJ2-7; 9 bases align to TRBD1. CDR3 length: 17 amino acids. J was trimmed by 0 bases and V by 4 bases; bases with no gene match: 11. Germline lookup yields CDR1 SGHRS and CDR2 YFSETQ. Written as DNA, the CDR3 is TGCGCCAGCAGCGCTCTACCCCAGACAGGGGGCTCCTACGAGCAGTACTTC. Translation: CASSALPQTGGSYEQYF. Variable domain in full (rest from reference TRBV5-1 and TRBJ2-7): KAGVTQTPRYLIKTRGQQVTLSCSPISGHRSVSWYQQTPGQGLQFLFEYFSETQRNKGNFPGRFSGRQFSNSRSEMNVSTLELGDSALYLCASSALPQTGGSYEQYFGPGTRLTVT.

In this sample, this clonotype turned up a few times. CDR3 in DNA: TGTGCCAGCAGTTCCTCAAGGGTAGCGGGGGGCTACAATGAGCAGTTCTTC. This translates into CASSSSRVAGGYNEQFF. This chain uses TRBV28 with TRBJ2-1; 10 bases map to TRBD2. The J segment lost 3 bases and the V segment lost 4 bases, leaving 9 bases of the junction unmatched. The germline V gene has CDR1 MDHEN and CDR2 SYDVKM. The CDR3 is 17 residues long.

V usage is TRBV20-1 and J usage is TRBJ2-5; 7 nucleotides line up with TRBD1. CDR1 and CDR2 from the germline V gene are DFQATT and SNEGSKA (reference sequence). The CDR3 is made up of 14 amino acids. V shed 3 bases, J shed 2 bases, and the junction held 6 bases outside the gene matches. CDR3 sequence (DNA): TGCAGTGCTAGGGCAGGGGGACAGCAAGAGACCCAGTACTTC. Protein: CSARAGGQQETQYF.

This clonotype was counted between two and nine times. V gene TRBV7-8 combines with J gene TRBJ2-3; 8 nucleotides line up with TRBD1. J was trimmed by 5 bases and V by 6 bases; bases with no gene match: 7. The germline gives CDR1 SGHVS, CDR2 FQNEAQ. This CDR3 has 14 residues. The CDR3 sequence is CASRPGQEGDTQYF. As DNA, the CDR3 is TGTGCCAGCAGACCGGGACAGGAGGGAGATACGCAGTATTTT.

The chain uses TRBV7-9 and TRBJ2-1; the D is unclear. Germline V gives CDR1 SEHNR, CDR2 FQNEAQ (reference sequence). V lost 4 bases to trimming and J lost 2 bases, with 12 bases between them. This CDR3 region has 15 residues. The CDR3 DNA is TGTGCCAGCAGCTCGAAGGGTCCTCCCTACAATGAGCAGTTCTTC. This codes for CASSSKGPPYNEQFF.

CDR3 loop: CASSFTGDGQPQHF. The CDR3 DNA reads as TGTGCCAGCAGTTTTACAGGGGACGGTCAGCCCCAGCATTTT. The gene calls are TRBV12-3 or TRBV12-4 and TRBJ1-5; TRBD1 aligns across 7 bases. V shed 3 bases, J shed 6 bases, and the junction held 5 bases outside the gene matches. The CDR3 is 14 amino acids.

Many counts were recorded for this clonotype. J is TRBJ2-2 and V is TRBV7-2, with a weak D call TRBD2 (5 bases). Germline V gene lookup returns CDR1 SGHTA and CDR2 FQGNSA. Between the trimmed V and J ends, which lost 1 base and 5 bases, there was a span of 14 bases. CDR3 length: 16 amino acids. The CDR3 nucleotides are TGTGCCAGCAGCTTAGATAGTGGGAGTAGGACCGGGGAGCTGTTTTTT. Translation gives CASSLDSGSRTGELFF.

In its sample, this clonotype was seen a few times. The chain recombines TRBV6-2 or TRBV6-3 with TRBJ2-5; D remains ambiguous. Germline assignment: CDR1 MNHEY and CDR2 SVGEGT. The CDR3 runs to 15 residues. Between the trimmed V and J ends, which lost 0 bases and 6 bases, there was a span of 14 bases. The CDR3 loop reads CASSYSTSGVKTQYF. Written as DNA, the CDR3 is TGTGCCAGCAGTTACTCGACATCAGGAGTTAAGACCCAGTACTTC.

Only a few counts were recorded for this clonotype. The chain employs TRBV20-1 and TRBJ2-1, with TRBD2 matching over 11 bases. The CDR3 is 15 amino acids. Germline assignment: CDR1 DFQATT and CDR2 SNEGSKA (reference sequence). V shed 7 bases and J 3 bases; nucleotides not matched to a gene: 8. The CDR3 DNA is TGCAGTGTGCCCCCCACTAGCGGGAGCTACAATGAGCAGTTCTTC. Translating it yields CSVPPTSGSYNEQFF.

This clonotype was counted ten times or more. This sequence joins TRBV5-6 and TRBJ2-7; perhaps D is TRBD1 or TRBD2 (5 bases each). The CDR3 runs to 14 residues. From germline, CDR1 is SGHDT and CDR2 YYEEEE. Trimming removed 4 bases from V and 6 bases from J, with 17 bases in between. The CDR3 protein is CASSRPAGRSEQYF. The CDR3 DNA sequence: TGTGCCAGCAGCCGACCGGCAGGGAGAAGCGAGCAGTACTTC.

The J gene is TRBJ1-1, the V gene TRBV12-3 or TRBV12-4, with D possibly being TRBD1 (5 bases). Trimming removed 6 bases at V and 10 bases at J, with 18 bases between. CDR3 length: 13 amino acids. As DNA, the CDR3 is TGTGCCAGCAGCGTTCCAGGACATCTGGGAGCTTTCTTT. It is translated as CASSVPGHLGAFF.

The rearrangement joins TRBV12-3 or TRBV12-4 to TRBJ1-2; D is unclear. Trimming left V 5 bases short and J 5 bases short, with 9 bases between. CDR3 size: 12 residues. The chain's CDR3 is CASSLGPYGYTF. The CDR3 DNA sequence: TGTGCCAGCAGTCTAGGACCGTATGGCTACACCTTC.

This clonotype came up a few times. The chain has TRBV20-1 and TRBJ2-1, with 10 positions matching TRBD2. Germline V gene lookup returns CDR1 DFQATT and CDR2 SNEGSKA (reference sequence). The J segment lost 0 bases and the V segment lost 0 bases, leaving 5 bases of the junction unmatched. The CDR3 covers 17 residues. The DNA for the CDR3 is TGCAGTGCTAGAGATGTTAGCGGGAGGACCTCCTACAATGAGCAGTTCTTC. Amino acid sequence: CSARDVSGRTSYNEQFF.

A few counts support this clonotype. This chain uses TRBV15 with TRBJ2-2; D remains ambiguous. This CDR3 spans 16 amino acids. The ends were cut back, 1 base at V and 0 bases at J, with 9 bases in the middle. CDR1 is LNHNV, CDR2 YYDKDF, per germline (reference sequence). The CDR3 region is CATSRARVANTGELFF. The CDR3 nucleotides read TGTGCCACCAGCAGAGCTAGGGTCGCGAACACCGGGGAGCTGTTTTTT.

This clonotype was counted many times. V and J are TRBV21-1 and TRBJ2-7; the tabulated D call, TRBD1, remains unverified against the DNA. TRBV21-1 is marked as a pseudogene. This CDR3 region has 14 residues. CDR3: CASRRDNEAYEQYF. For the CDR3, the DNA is TGTGCCAGCAGACGGGACAACGAGGCCTACGAGCAGTACTTC.

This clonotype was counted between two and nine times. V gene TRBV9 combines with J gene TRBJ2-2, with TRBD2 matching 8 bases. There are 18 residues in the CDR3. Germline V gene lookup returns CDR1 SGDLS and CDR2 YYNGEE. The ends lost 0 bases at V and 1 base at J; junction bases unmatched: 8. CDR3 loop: CASSVGGGPSMNTGELFF. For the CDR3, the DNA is TGTGCCAGCAGCGTAGGCGGGGGGCCCTCGATGAACACCGGGGAGCTGTTTTTT. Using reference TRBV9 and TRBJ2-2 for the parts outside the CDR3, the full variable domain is DSGVTQTPKHLITATGQRVTLRCSPRSGDLSVYWYQQSLDQGLQFLIQYYNGEERAKGNILERFSAQQFPDLHSELNLSSLELGDSALYFCASSVGGGPSMNTGELFFGEGSRLTVL.

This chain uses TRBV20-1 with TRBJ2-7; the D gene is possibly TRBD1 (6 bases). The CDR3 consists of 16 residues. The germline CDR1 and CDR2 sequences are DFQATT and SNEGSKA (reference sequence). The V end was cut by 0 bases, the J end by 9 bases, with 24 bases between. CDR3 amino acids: CSARDPRAGERGAQYF. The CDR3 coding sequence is TGCAGTGCTAGAGACCCGCGGGCAGGGGAACGCGGTGCGCAGTACTTC.

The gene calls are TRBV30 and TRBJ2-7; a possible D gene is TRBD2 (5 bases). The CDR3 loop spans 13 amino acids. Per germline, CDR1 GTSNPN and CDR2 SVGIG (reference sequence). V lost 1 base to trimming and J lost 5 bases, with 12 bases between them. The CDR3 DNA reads TGTGCCTGGAGTGGGGCTAGCCACAACGAGCAGTACTTC. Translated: CAWSGASHNEQYF.

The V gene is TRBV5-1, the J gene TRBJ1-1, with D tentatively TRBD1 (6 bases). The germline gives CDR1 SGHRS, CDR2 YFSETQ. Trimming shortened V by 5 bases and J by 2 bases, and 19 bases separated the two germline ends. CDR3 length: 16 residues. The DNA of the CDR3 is TGCGCCAGCAGTCTTACACAAGGGGGGTTCAACACTGAAGCTTTCTTT. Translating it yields CASSLTQGGFNTEAFF.

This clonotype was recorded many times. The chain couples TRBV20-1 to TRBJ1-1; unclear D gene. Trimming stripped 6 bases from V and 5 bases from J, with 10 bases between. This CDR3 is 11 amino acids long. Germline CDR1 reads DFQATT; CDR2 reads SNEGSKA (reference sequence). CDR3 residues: CSAPRRTEAFF. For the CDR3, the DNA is TGCAGTGCACCCAGGAGGACTGAAGCTTTCTTT.